This record concerns one T cell receptor beta chain sequence. Its antigen is still unknown. V dropped 4 bases and J dropped 4 bases, with 11 bases sitting between them. Per the germline V gene, CDR1 is KGHSH and CDR2 is LQKENI. There are 13 residues in the CDR3. This sample was taken from a study of T cell responses to AZD1222 COVID-19 vaccine. Assay: immunoSEQ multiplex PCR; the TCRdb copy retains only in-frame clones and omits some. The sample lists 140,000 or so clones, approximately 91% occurring once. General study results and limits: Among those given AZD1222, only six were seropositive at baseline. The study found Spike-specific TCR breadth and depth rose after two AZD1222 doses.

Sequences were derived from peripheral blood, sampled 28 days after the second AZD1222 dose. This TCR was sampled from an adult who received the AZD1222 COVID-19 vaccine. V usage is TRBV18 and J usage is TRBJ2-7; D uncertain. The CDR3 here is CASSQQLEYEQYF. The CDR3 nucleotides read TGTGCCAGCTCACAACAACTCGAGTACGAGCAGTACTTC.